Listed below are T cell receptor beta chains from one sample, sequenced in a study of blood T cell repertoires in COVID-19. TCRdb's copy holds only in-frame clones and misses some; the assay was immunoSEQ multiplex PCR. The sample carries 150,000 to 200,000 clones, over 80% recorded once. The sample comprised peripheral blood. These receptors all stem from a woman aged 80 or over with active or convalescent COVID-19. The conserved cysteine and the conserved F or W are not part of the CDR3 here.

ASNIQGGTEAF,TRBV19,TRBJ1-1
ASSYSGGFGELF,TRBV11-3,TRBJ2-2
ASREASGTEAF,TRBV19,TRBJ1-1
VQGRGPVYNEQF,TRBV4-3,TRBJ2-1
ASRIDRVNSPLH,TRBV2,TRBJ1-6
ASSQVLGPYNYGYT,TRBV4-1,TRBJ1-2
ASSIPRGSAGGRTGELF,TRBV19,TRBJ2-2
ASSLSGGAYNEQF,TRBV7-3,TRBJ2-1
ASSPGETGRREKLF,TRBV19,TRBJ1-4
ASRPGEGQGEAF,TRBV9,TRBJ1-1
ASRAQENQPQH,TRBV6-5,TRBJ1-5
ASSTMGQGYQPQH,TRBV19,TRBJ1-5
ARSLAKHRGERSKNIQY,TRBV5-3,TRBJ2-4
ASSLRRYYEQY,TRBV7-2,TRBJ2-7
ASSQGDRSYEQY,TRBV3-1/TRBV3-2,TRBJ2-7
ASSEYFAEVSGNTIY,TRBV25-1,TRBJ1-3